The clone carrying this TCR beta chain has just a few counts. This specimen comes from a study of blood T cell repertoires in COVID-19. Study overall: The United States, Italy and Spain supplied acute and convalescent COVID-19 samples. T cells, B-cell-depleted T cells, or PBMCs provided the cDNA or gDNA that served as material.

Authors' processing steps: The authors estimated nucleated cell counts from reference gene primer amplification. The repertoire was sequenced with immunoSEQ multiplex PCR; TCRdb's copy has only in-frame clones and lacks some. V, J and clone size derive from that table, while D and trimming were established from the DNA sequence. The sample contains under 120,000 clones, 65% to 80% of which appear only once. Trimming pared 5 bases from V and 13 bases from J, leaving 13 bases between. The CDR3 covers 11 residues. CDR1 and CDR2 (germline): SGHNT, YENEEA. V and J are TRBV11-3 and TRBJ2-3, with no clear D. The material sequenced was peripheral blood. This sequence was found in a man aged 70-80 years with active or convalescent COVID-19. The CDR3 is CASSRGVEKYF. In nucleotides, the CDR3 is TGTGCCAGCAGCCGCGGCGTGGAAAAGTATTTT.